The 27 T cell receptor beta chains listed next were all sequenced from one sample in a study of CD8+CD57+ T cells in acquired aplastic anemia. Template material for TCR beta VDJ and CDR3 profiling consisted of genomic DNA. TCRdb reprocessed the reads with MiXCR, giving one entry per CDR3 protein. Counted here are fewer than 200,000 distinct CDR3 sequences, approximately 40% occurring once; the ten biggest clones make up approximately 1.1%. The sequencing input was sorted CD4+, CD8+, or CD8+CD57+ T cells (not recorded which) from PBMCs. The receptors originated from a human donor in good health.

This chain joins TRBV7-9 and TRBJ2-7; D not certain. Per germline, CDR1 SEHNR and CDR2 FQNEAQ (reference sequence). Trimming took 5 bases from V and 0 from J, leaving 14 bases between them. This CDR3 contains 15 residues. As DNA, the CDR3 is TGTGCCAGCAGCCGGACGCAAGACACCTCCTACGAGCAGTACTTC. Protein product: CASSRTQDTSYEQYF.

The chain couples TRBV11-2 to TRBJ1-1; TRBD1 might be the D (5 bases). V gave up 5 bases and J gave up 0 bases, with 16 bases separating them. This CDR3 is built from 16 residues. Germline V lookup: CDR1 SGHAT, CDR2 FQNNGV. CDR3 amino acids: CASSPPRVEMNTEAFF. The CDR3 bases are TGTGCCAGCAGCCCCCCCAGGGTAGAAATGAACACTGAAGCTTTCTTT.

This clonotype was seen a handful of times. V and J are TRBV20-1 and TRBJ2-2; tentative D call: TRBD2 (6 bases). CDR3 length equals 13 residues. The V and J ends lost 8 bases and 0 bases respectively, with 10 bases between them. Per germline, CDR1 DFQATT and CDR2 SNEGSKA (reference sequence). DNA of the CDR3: TGCAGTATAAGGGAGGCGAACACCGGGGAGCTGTTTTTT. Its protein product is CSIREANTGELFF.

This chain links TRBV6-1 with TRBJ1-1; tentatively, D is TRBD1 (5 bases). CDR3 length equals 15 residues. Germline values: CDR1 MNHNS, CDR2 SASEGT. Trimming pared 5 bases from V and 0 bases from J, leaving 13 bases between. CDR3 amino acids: CASSIDRGLNTEAFF. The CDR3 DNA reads TGTGCCAGCAGTATCGATCGGGGGTTGAACACTGAAGCTTTCTTT.

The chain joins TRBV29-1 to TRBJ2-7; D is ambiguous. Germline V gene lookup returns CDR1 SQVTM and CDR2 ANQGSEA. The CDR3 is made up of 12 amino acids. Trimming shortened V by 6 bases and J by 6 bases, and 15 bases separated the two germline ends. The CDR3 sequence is CSVRPWPGEQYF. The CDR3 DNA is TGCAGCGTACGACCGTGGCCAGGCGAGCAGTACTTC.

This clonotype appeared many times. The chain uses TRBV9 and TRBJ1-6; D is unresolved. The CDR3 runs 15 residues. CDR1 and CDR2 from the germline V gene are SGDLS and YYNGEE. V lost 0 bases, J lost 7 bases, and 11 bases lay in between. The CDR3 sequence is CASSVGVGGNSPLHF. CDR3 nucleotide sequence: TGTGCCAGCAGCGTAGGCGTTGGTGGGAATTCACCCCTCCACTTT.

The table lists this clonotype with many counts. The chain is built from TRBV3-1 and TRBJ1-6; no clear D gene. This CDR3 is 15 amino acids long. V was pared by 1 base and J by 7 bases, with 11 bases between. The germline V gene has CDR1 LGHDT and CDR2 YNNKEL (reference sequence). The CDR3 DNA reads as TGTGCCAGCAGCCAAGGGGTAGCAATGAATTCACCCCTCCACTTT. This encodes CASSQGVAMNSPLHF.

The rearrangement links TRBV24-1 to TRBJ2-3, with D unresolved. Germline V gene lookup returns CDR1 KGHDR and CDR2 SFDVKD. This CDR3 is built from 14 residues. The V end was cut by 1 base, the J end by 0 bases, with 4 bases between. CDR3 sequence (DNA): TGTGCCACCAGTGATTTCGCTAGCACAGATACGCAGTATTTT. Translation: CATSDFASTDTQYF.

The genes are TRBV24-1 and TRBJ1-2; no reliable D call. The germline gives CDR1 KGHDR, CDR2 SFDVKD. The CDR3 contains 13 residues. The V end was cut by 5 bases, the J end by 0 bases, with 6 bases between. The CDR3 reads CATSAPSNYGYTF. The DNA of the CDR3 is TGTGCCACCAGTGCACCTTCTAACTATGGCTACACCTTC.

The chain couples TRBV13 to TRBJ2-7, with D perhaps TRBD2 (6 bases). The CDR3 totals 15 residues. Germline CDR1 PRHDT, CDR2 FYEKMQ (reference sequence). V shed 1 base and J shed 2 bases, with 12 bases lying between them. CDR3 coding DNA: TGTGCCAGCAGCTTAGACGGCAGGAGGGCCTACGAGCAGTACTTC. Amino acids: CASSLDGRRAYEQYF.

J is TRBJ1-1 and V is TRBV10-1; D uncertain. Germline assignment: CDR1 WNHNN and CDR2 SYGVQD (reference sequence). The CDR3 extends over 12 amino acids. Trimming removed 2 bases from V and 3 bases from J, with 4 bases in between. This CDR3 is CASSEGHTEAFF. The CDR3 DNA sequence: TGCGCCAGCAGTGAGGGTCACACTGAAGCTTTCTTT.

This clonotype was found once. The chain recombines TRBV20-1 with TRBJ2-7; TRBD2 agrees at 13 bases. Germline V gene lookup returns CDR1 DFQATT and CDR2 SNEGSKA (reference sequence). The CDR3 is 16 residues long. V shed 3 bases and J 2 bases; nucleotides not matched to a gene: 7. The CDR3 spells CSASDPGTSGTYEQYF. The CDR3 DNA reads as TGCAGTGCTAGTGACCCCGGGACTAGCGGGACCTACGAGCAGTACTTC.

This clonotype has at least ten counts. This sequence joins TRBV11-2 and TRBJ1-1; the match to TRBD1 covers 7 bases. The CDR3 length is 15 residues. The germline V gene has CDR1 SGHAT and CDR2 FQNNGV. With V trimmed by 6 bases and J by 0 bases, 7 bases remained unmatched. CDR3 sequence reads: CASSSRTGLNTEAFF. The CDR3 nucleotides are TGTGCCAGCAGTTCGCGGACAGGCCTGAACACTGAAGCTTTCTTT.

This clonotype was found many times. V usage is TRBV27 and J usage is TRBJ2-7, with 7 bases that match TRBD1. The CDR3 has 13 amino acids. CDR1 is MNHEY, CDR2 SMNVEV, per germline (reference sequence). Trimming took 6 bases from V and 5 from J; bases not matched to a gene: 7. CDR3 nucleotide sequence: TGTGCCAGCAGGACAGGGAATCTCGACGAGCAGTACTTC. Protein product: CASRTGNLDEQYF.

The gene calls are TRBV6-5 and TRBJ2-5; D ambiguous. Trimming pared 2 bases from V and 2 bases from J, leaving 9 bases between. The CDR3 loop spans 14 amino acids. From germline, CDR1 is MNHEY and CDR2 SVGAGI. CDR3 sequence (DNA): TGTGCCAGCAGTTACGATACAGCTCAAGAGACCCAGTACTTC. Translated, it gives CASSYDTAQETQYF.

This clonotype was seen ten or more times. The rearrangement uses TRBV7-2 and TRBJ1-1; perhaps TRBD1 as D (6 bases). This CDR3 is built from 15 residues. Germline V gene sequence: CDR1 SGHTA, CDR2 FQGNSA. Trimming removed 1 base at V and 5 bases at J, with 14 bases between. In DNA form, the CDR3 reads TGTGCCAGCAGCTTAGGCCCAGGGGCGCGGACTGAAGCTTTCTTT. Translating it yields CASSLGPGARTEAFF.

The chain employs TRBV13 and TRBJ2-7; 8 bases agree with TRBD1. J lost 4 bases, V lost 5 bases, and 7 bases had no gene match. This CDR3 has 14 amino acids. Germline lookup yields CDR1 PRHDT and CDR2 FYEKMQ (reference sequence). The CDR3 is CASSPRDRKYEQYF. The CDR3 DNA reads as TGTGCCAGCAGCCCCAGGGACAGGAAGTACGAGCAGTACTTC.

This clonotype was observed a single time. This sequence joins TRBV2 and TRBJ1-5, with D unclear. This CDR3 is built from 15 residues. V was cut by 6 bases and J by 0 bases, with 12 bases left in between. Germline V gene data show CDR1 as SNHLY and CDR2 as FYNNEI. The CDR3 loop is CASSPITASNQPQHF. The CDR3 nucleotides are TGTGCCAGCAGCCCGATAACGGCTAGCAATCAGCCCCAGCATTTT.

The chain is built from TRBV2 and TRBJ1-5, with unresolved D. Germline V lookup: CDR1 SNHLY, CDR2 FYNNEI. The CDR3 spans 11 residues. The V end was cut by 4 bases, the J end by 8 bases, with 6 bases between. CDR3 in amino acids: CASSGKEPQHF. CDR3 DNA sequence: TGTGCCAGCAGTGGGAAGGAGCCCCAGCATTTT.

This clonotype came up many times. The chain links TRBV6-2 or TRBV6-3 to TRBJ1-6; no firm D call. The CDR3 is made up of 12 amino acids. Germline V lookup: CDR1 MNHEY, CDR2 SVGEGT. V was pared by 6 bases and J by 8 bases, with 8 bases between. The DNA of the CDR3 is TGTGCCAGCAGGGAAGGATATTCACCCCTCCACTTT. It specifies CASREGYSPLHF.

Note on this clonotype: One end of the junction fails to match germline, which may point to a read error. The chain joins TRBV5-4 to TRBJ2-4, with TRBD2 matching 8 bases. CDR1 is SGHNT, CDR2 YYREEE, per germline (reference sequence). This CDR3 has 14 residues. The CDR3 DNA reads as TGTGCCGGCAGCTCGGATTCGTTAGCGGGGAAGGAGTACTTC. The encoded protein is CAGSSDSLAGKEYF.

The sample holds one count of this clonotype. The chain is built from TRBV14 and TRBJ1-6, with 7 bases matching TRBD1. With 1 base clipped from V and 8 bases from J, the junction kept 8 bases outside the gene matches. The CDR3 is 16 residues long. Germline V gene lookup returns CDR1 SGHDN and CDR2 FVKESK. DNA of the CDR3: TGTGCCAGCAGCCAAGCGGGCAGGGGGAAGGATTCACCCCTCCACTTT. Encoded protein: CASSQAGRGKDSPLHF.

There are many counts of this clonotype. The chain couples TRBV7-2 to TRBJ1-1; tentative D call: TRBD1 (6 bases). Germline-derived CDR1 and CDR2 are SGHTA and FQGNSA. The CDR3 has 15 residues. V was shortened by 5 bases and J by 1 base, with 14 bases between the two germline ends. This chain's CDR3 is CASSPRQEGNTEAFF. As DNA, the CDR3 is TGTGCCAGCAGCCCCCGACAGGAAGGGAACACTGAAGCTTTCTTT.

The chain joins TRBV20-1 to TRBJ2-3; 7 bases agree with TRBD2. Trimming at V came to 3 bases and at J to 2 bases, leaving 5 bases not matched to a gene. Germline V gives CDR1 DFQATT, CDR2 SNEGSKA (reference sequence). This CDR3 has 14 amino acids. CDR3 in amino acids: CSASRRGNTDTQYF. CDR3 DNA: TGCAGTGCTAGTAGGCGGGGGAACACAGATACGCAGTATTTT.

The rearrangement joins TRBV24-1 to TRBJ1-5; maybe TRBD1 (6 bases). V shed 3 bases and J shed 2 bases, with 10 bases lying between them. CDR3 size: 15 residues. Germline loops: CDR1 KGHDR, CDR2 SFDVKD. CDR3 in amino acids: CATSDRGRGNQPQHF. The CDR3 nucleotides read TGTGCCACCAGTGATCGGGGGCGAGGCAATCAGCCCCAGCATTTT.

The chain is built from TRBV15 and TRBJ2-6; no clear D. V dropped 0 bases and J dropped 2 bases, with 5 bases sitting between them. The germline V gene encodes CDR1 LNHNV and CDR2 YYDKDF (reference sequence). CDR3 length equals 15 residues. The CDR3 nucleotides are TGTGCCACCAGCAGAGATGTGGCTGGGGCCAACGTCCTGACTTTC. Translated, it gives CATSRDVAGANVLTF.

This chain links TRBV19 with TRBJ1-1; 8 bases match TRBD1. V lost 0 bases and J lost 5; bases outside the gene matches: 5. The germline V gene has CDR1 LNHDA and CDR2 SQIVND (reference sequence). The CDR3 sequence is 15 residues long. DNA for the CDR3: TGTGCCAGTAGTATAGAAACGACAGGGGTGACTGAAGCTTTCTTT. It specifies CASSIETTGVTEAFF.